This T cell receptor beta chain was retrieved from a study of T-cell memory formation after mild COVID-19. This CDR3 contains 14 residues. V dropped 6 bases and J dropped 2 bases, with 12 bases sitting between them. Germline CDR1 and CDR2: MNHEY and SVGEGT. With respect to this clonotype: Its antigen remains unidentified.

TCRdb reprocessed the 5' RACE reads via MiXCR and lists one record per CDR3 protein. The table shows about 440,000 distinct CDR3 sequences, with approximately 20% occurring only once. Findings of the study overall: Day 15 to 85 contracting clones showed balanced CD4/CD8; later expanders leaned CD4+.

The rearrangement links TRBV6-2 or TRBV6-3 to TRBJ2-3; D might be TRBD1 (6 bases). Sequenced input: PBMCs or a T cell subset sorted from them (not recorded which). The clonotype was recovered from an adult woman who had mild COVID-19 (a few samples of this study predate the infection). Cell type and time point are not known. CDR3 amino acids: CASSLQGNTDTQYF. CDR3 bases: TGTGCCAGCAGCCTACAGGGTAACACAGATACGCAGTATTTT.